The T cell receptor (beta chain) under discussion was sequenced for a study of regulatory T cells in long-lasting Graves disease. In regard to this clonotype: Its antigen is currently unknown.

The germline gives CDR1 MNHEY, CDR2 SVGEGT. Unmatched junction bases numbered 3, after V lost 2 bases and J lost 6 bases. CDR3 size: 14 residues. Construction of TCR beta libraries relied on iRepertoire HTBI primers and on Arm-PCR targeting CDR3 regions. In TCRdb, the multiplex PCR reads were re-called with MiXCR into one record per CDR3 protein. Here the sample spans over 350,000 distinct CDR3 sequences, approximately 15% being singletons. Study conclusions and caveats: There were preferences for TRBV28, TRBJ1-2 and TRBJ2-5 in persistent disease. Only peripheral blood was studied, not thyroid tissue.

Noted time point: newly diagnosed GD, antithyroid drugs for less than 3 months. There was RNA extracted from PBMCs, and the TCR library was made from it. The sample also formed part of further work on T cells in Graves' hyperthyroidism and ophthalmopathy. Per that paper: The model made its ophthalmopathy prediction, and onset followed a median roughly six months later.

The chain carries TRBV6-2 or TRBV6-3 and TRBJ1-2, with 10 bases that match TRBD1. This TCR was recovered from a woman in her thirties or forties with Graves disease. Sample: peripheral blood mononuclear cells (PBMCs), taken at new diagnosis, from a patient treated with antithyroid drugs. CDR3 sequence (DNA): TGTGCCAGCAGTTACCGGGACAGGGGACATGGCTACACCTTC. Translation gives CASSYRDRGHGYTF.